The rows below give T cell receptor beta chains drawn from one sample of a study of blood T cell repertoires in COVID-19. Clones were read by immunoSEQ multiplex PCR, and TCRdb kept only the in-frame ones, dropping some. The table has some 140,000 clones, about 78% seen once; the top ten hold about a tenth. Sequencing was carried out using peripheral blood. Receptor source: a man aged 60 to 69 who had recovered from COVID-19. CDR3s include the opening cysteine and the closing phenylalanine or tryptophan. D genes are given only for firm matches. Some rows have no size entry. The others give once, few or many, or a class for an expanded clone.

j_gene	d_gene	abundance	v_gene	CDR3nt	CDR3aa
TRBJ2-3	-	once	TRBV3-1/TRBV3-2	TGTGCCAGCAGCCAAGTTTCGGGGAGCACAGATACGCAGTATTTT	CASSQVSGSTDTQYF
TRBJ2-3	TRBD1	few	TRBV9	TGTGCCAGCAGCGTAAGGGGGCCCGGAGATACGCAGTATTTT	CASSVRGPGDTQYF
TRBJ1-5	-	-	TRBV19	TGTGCCAGCACTCGGGGGTCCAATCAGCCCCAGCATTTT	CASTRGSNQPQHF
TRBJ1-5	-	few	TRBV28	TGTGCCAGCAGTTTAGGCGGCGGAACTCAGCCCCAGCATTTT	CASSLGGGTQPQHF
TRBJ2-7	TRBD1	-	TRBV6-6	TGTGCCAGCAGTTACGAAGGACCGGGACAGGGATCGCAGTACTTC	CASSYEGPGQGSQYF
TRBJ2-3	TRBD2	-	TRBV2	TGTGCCAGCAGGGGACTAGCGGGGTGGCAGGATACGCAGTATTTT	CASRGLAGWQDTQYF
TRBJ1-5	TRBD1	-	TRBV7-3	TGTGCCAGCAGCCCGGCGACAGGGGGCTTAAATCAGCCCCAGCATTTT	CASSPATGGLNQPQHF
TRBJ1-4	TRBD1	-	TRBV18	TGTGCCAGCTCACCGGGACAGAATGAAAAACTGTTTTTT	CASSPGQNEKLFF
TRBJ1-5	-	-	TRBV12-3/TRBV12-4	TGTGCCAGCAGTTTAGGAGTTAATCAGCCCCAGCATTTT	CASSLGVNQPQHF
TRBJ1-4	TRBD1	-	TRBV7-2	TGTGCCAGCAGCTCGACAGGGGGAACTAATGAAAAACTGTTTTTT	CASSSTGGTNEKLFF
TRBJ2-2	TRBD2	few	TRBV7-2	TGTGCCAGCAGCTTAAATAGCGGGGGGGCGGCCGGGGAGCTGTTTTTT	CASSLNSGGAAGELFF
TRBJ1-1	TRBD1	-	TRBV7-9	TGTGCCAGCAGCTTCCACAGGGGGGGAGTCACTGAAGCTTTCTTT	CASSFHRGGVTEAFF
TRBJ2-5	TRBD2	-	TRBV18	TGTGCCAGCTCGTACCTACTAGCGGGAGGCCAAGAGACCCAGTACTTC	CASSYLLAGGQETQYF
TRBJ2-7	TRBD1	once	TRBV7-2	TGTGCCAGCAGCTTAGGACAGGGGGCGTACGAGCAGTACTTC	CASSLGQGAYEQYF